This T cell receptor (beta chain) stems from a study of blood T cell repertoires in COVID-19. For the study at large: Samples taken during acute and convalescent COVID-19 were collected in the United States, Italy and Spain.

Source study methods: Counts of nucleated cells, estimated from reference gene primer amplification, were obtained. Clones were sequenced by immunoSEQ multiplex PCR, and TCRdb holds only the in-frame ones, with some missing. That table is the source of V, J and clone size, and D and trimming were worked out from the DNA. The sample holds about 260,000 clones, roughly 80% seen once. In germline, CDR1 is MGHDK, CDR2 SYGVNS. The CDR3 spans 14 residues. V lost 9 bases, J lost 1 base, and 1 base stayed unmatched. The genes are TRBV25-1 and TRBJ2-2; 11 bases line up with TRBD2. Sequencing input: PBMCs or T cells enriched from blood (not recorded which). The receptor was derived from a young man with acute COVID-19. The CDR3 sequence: CASTSGGNTGELFF. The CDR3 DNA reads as TGTGCCAGTACTAGCGGGGGGAACACCGGGGAGCTGTTTTTT. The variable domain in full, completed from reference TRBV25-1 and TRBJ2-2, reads EADIYQTPRYLVIGTGKKITLECSQTMGHDKMYWYQQDPGMELHLIHYSYGVNSTEKGDLSSESTVSRIRTEHFPLTLESARPSHTSQYLCASTSGGNTGELFFGEGSRLTVL.